This T cell receptor beta chain was profiled in a study of blood T cell repertoires in COVID-19 (dated by TCRdb to 2018 to 2020). At the level of the whole study: Samples from collaborators originated in the United States, Italy and Spain and spanned both the acute and convalescent phases of COVID-19. The material from the prospective study consisted of cDNA or gDNA derived from T cells, B-cell-depleted T cells, or PBMCs. The dataset comprised deeply sampled blood TCRbeta repertoires from subjects exposed to, actively infected with, or recovered from COVID-19. The repertoires were released in a freely available public database meant as a resource for research on the immune response to SARS-CoV-2. Samples were obtained from the ongoing ImmuneRACE study (first 160 participants) and from some 1,300 subjects provided by 6 global collaborators. Nearly every sample came with metadata listing a de-identified subject ID, COVID-19 status, age in years and sex. Where available, HLA class I and class II types were obtained from metadata supplied by the sample provider rather than from assay-based typing.

Via the germline V gene, CDR1 is SGHRS and CDR2 YFSETQ. The CDR3, cysteine through phenylalanine, is 14 amino acids long. Of all the DNA, just the CDR3 is kept, 42 bases in frame from base 1. The junction shows trimming of 6 bases on V and 7 bases on J, and the gene matches do not reach 6 bases of it. What the work shows at the level of the full study, not this receptor alone: The amount of clinical and demographic metadata varied by source and participant and was provided uncurated.

TCRbeta CDR3 regions were amplified from genomic DNA by means of the immunoSEQ Assay, a bias-controlled multiplex PCR. On the study's bioinformatics: Within the assay, amplification of reference gene primers was used to estimate how many nucleated cells each sample contained. To quantify the absolute abundance of each unique TCRbeta CDR3 rearrangement, sequence reads were collapsed and filtered. For each sample, productive Simpson clonality was calculated as the square root of Simpson's diversity index over productive rearrangements. TCRdb took over this immuneACCESS table, retaining in-frame rearrangements with V and J assigned. Such tables are incomplete; in checked studies, under half of the missing clones stem from an unresolved V gene, and the remainder is unexplained. The V and J calls and the clone size are those of that table, but D and trimming were determined from the DNA. Within this sample are some 140,000 clones, with roughly 80% of them counted one time only. 25% to 35% of the sample is taken by the ten largest.

The collaborating institutions used their own protocols to collect whole blood in K2EDTA tubes. Collaborator samples were shipped for TCRbeta analysis as frozen whole blood, isolated PBMCs, or DNA extracted from either sample type. As concerns this clone: Its recognized antigen is unknown. No base quality information exists; no much larger clone differs at one position.

This clonotype originated in a woman aged 60-75 years with acute or convalescent COVID-19. The specimen was peripheral blood. The chain couples TRBV5-1 to TRBJ2-1; TRBD2 matches 11 bases in the middle. For the CDR3, the sequence is CASNLAGGKNEQFF. DNA sequence: TGCGCCAGCAACCTAGCGGGGGGAAAAAATGAGCAGTTCTTC.